This TCR beta chain was captured in a study of identical twins. CDR1 SGHRS and CDR2 YFSETQ come from the germline V gene. J was trimmed by 0 bases and V by 7 bases; bases with no gene match: 6. The CDR3 loop spans 16 amino acids. TCRdb reprocessed the 5' RACE reads with MiXCR, giving one entry per CDR3 protein. The sample yields 1.5 million to 2 million distinct CDR3 sequences, roughly 35% seen once. The sample consisted of cord blood. The sequence came from a newborn girl in good health. V is TRBV5-1 and J is TRBJ2-2, with 10 positions matching TRBD1. The CDR3 sequence: CASSRTGGPNTGELFF. The CDR3 DNA is TGCGCCAGCTCCAGGACAGGGGGGCCGAACACCGGGGAGCTGTTTTTT. The full variable domain, with the rest looked up from reference TRBV5-1 and TRBJ2-2, is KAGVTQTPRYLIKTRGQQVTLSCSPISGHRSVSWYQQTPGQGLQFLFEYFSETQRNKGNFPGRFSGRQFSNSRSEMNVSTLELGDSALYLCASSRTGGPNTGELFFGEGSRLTVL.